This T cell receptor (beta chain) was captured in a study of T cell responses to AZD1222 COVID-19 vaccine. Assay: immunoSEQ multiplex PCR; the TCRdb copy retains only in-frame clones and omits some. The data hold 150,000 to 180,000 clones, with approximately 91% observed a single time. Here the sequenced sample was peripheral blood, taken after recovery from COVID-19. This clonotype originated in an adult who had recovered from COVID-19.

The CDR3 DNA sequence: TGTGCCAGCAGTGACAGCCCGTACGAGCAGTACTTC. Its translation is CASSDSPYEQYF. V and J are TRBV2 and TRBJ2-7; D ambiguous. CDR3 size: 12 residues. Trimming left V 3 bases short and J 4 bases short, with 7 bases between. Germline V lookup: CDR1 SNHLY, CDR2 FYNNEI.